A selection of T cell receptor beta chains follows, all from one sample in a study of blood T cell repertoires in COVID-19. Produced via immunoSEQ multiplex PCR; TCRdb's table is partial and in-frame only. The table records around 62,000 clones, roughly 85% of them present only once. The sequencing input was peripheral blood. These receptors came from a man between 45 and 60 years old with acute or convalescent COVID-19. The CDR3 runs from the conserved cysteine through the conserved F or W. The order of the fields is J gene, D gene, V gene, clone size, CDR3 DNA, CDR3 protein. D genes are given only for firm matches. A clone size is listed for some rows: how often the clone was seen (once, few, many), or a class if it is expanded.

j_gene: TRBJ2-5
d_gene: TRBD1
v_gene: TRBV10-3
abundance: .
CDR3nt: TGTGCCATCAGTGACTCACGGGACAGGGTCCAAGAGACCCAGTACTTC
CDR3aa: CAISDSRDRVQETQYF

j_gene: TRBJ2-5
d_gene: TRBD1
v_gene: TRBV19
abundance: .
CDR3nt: TGTGCCAGTAGTATTGGACAGGCGTACCAAGAGACCCAGTACTTC
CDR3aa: CASSIGQAYQETQYF

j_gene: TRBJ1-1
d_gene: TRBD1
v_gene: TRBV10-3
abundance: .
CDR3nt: TGTGCCATCAGGAAACAGGGGCGGAACACTGAAGCTTTCTTT
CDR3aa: CAIRKQGRNTEAFF

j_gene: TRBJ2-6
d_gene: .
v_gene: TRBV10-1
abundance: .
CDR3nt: TGCGCCAGCAGTGAGGGGGGCGATGGGGCCAACGTCCTGACTTTC
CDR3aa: CASSEGGDGANVLTF

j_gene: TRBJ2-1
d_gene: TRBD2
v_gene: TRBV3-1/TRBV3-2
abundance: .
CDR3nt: TGTGCCAGCAGCCGGGGGGGAGATGACAATGAGCAGTTCTTC
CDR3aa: CASSRGGDDNEQFF

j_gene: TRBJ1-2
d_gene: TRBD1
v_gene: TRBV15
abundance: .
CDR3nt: TGTGCCACCAGCTACGACAGGGGAGCCAACTATGGCTACACCTTC
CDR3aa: CATSYDRGANYGYTF

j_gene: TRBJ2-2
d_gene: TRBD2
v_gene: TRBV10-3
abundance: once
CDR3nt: TGTGCCATCAGCAGGACTAGCGGGACGGGCGACGGGGAGCTGTTTTTT
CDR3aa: CAISRTSGTGDGELFF

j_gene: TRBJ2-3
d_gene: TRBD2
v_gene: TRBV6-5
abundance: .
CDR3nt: TGTGCCAGCAGCCTCACGGGGGGGGGCACAGATACGCAGTATTTT
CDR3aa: CASSLTGGGTDTQYF

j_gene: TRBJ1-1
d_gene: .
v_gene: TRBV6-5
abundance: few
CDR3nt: TGTGCCAGCACCCCAAGTTGGGGGGTCGGCACTGAAGCTTTCTTT
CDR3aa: CASTPSWGVGTEAFF

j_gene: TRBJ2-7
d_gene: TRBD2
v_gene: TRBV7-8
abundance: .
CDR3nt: TGTGCCGGGGGGGAGGGGTACGAGCAGTACTTC
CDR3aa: CAGGEGYEQYF

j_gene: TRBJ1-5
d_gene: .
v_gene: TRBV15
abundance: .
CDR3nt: TGTGCCACCAGCAGGGGTACAGGGTCGGATCAGCCCCAGCATTTT
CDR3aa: CATSRGTGSDQPQHF

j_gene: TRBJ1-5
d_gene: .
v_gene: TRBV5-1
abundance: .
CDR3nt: TGCGCCAGCAGCTTAGCAGGTACCTTCGAGGGGCCCCAGCATTTT
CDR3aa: CASSLAGTFEGPQHF

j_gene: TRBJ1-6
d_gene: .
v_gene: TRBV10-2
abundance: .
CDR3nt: TGCGCCAGCAGTGAACAGGGACCTAATTCACCCCTCCACTTT
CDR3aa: CASSEQGPNSPLHF

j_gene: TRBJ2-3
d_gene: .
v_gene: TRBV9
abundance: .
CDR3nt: TGTGCCAGCACCCCATCAGGGGTCCCTTTTAGAGATACGCAGTATTTT
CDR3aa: CASTPSGVPFRDTQYF

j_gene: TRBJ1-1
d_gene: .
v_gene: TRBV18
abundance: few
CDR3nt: TGTGCCAGCTCACCAGGAAGGGGGTGGGCTGAAGCTTTCTTT
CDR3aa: CASSPGRGWAEAFF

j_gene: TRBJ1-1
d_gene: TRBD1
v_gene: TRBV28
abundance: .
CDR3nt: TGTGCCACCATGATACTAGGACAGGGGCGAGCTTTCTTT
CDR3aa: CATMILGQGRAFF

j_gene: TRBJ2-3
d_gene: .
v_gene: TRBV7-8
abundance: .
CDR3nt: TGTGCCAGCAGCTCATTTTCAGGGGCTCTTAGTGGCGTCACAGATACGCAGTATTTT
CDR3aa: CASSSFSGALSGVTDTQYF

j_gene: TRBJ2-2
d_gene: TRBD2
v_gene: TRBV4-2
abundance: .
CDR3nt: TGTGCCAGCAGCCAATACCCCAGCGGGGCGAACACCGGGGAGCTGTTTTTT
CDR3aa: CASSQYPSGANTGELFF

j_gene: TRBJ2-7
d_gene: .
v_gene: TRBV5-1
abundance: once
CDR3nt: TGCGCCAGCAGCAGATCCCCTCGAGGGGACAAAGGGGGCGAGCAGTACTTC
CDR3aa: CASSRSPRGDKGGEQYF

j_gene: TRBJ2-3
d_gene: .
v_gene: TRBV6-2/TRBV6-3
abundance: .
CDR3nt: TGTGCCAGCAGTCCCTACAGGGTTCGGACACACGATACGCAGTATTTT
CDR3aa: CASSPYRVRTHDTQYF

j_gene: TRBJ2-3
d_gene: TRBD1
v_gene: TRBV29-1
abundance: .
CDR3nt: TGCAGCGCCGCGGACAGGGGATCTAGCACAGATACGCAGTATTTT
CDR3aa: CSAADRGSSTDTQYF

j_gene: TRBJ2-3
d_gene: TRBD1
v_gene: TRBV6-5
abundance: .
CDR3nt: TGTGCCAGCAGCCTAAGACAGGGGACAGATACGCAGTATTTT
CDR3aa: CASSLRQGTDTQYF

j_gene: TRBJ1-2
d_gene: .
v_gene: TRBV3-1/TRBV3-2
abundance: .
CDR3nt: TGTGCCAGCAGCCAAGATCTTGATGGCTACACCTTC
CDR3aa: CASSQDLDGYTF

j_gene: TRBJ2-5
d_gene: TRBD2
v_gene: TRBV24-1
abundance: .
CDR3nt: TGTGCCACCAGTGAGGGCGGGGGGGCGGAGACCCAGTACTTC
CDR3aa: CATSEGGGAETQYF

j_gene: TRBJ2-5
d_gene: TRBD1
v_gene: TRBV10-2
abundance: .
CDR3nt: TGCGCCAGCAGCGGGACAGAGCTTCAAGAGACCCAGTACTTC
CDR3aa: CASSGTELQETQYF

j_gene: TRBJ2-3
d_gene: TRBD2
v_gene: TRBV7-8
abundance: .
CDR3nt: TGTGCCAGCAGCTCCTCCCGACTAGCGGGGTGGGCAGATACGCAGTATTTT
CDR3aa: CASSSSRLAGWADTQYF

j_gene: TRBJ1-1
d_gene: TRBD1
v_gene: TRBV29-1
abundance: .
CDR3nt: TGCAGCGTTGAAGTTACCGGGACAGGGAGCGAAGCTTTCTTT
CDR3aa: CSVEVTGTGSEAFF

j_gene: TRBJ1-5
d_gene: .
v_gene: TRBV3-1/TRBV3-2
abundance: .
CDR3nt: TGTGCCAGCAGCCAAGGAGTGAGGGTCGATCAGCCCCAGCATTTT
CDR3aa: CASSQGVRVDQPQHF

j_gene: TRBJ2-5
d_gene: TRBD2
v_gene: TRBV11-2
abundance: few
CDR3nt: TGTGCCAGCAGCACGGGGTCTCGGGGGGGGCTAGAGACCCAGTACTTC
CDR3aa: CASSTGSRGGLETQYF

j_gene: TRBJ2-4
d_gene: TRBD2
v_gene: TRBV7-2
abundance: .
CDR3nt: TGTGCCAGCAGCCAGTCTAGCGGGGGAGCCAAAAACATTCAGTACTTC
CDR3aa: CASSQSSGGAKNIQYF

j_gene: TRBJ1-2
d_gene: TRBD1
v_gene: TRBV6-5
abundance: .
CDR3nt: TGTGCCAGCAGTTACTATCAGGGGGCTCGTAACTATGGCTACACCTTC
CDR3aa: CASSYYQGARNYGYTF

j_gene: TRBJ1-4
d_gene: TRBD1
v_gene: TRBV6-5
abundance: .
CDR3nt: TGTGCCAGCAGTTCGACAGGGTATAATGAAAAACTGTTTTTT
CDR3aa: CASSSTGYNEKLFF

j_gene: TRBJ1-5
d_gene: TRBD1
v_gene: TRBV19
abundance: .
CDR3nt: TGTGCCAGTGGAGACAGGGGACGCAATCAGCCCCAGCATTTT
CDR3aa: CASGDRGRNQPQHF

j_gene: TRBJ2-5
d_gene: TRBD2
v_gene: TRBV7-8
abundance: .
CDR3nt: TGTGCCAGCAGCTTAGAGTGGGGGGGAGAGACCCAGTACTTC
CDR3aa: CASSLEWGGETQYF

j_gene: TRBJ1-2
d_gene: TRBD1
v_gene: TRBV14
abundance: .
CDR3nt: TGTGCCAGCAGCCGAACGCAGGGGGGCGATGGCTACACCTTC
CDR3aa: CASSRTQGGDGYTF

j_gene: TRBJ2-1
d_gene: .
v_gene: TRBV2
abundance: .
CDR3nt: TGTGTCAGCAGTGATCGGGGGGCCAGCTACAATGAGCAGTTCTTC
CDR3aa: CVSSDRGASYNEQFF

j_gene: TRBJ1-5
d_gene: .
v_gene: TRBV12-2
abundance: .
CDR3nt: TGTGCAAGTCGCTTAGCAGGGCGGTGCCGGCAGGACCCGGGAGTGGTACGGTGGCCCCAGCATTTT
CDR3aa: CASRLAGRCRQDPGVVRWPQHF

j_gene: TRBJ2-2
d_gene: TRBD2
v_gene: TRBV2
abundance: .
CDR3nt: TGTGCCAGCAGGAGGACTAGCGGGGGAGAGAACACCGGGGAGCTGTTTTTT
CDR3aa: CASRRTSGGENTGELFF

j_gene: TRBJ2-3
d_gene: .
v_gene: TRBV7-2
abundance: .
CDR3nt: TGTGCCAGCAGCTCCACTCTGTCATTTATTTTGGGCACAGATACGCAGTATTTT
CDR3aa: CASSSTLSFILGTDTQYF

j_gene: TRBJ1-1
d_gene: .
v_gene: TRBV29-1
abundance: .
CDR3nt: TGCAGCGCCGTTCGGGGGGCAACTGAAGCTTTCTTT
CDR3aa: CSAVRGATEAFF

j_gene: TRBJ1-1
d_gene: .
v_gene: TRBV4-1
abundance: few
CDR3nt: TGCGCCAGCAGCCTACGACAGCTGAACACTGAAGCTTTCTTT
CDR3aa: CASSLRQLNTEAFF

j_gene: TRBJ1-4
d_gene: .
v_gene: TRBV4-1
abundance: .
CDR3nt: TGCGCCAGCAGCCAGTACGGGGGTACTAATGAAAAACTGTTTTTT
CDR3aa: CASSQYGGTNEKLFF

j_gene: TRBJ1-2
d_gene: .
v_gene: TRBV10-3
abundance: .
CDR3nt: TGTGCCATCAGTGAAACACCTCGTAACTATGGCTACACCTTC
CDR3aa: CAISETPRNYGYTF

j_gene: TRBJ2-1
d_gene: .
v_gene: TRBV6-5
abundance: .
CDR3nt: TGTGCCAGCAGGGTTGGCCGTCATACAAATGAGCAGTTCTTC
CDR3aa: CASRVGRHTNEQFF

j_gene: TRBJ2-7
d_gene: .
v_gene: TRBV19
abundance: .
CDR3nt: TGTGCCAGTAGTATAGGGGGTCCAGGGTCCTACGAGCAGTACTTC
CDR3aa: CASSIGGPGSYEQYF

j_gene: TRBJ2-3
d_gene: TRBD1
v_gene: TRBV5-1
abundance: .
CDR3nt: TGCGCCAGCAGGACAGGGGGGGTCAGCACAGATACGCAGTATTTT
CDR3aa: CASRTGGVSTDTQYF

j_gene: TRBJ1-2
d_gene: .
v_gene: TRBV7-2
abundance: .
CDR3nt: TGTGCCAGCAGCTTGCGGGGCTCACTTCTGGGCTACACCTTC
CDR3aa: CASSLRGSLLGYTF

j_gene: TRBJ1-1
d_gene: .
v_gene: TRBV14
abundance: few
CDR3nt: TGTGCCAGCAGCGAGAAGAACAGGGTAATGAACACTGAAGCTTTCTTT
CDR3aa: CASSEKNRVMNTEAFF

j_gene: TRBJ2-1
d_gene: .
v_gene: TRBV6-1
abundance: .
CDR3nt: TGTGCCAGCAGTGATCGGCAGGGTACCTTCTACAATGAGCAGTTCTTC
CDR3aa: CASSDRQGTFYNEQFF

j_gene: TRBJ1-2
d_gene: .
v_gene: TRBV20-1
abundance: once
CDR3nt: TGCAGTGCTAGTACGCGGAATAACTATGGCTACACCTTC
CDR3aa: CSASTRNNYGYTF

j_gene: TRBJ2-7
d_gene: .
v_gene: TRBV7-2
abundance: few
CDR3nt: TGTGCCAGCAGCCCCACCGGGACACTTTCCTACGAGCAGTACTTC
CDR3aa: CASSPTGTLSYEQYF

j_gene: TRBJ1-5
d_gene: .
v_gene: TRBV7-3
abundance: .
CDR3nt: TGTGCCAGCAGCTTAAACAGAGAACAGCCCCAGCATTTT
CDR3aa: CASSLNREQPQHF

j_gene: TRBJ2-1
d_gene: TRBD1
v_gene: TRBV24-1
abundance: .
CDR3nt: TGTGCCACCAGTGATTTGACAGGGGTGACCGCCAATGAGCAGTTCTTC
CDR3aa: CATSDLTGVTANEQFF